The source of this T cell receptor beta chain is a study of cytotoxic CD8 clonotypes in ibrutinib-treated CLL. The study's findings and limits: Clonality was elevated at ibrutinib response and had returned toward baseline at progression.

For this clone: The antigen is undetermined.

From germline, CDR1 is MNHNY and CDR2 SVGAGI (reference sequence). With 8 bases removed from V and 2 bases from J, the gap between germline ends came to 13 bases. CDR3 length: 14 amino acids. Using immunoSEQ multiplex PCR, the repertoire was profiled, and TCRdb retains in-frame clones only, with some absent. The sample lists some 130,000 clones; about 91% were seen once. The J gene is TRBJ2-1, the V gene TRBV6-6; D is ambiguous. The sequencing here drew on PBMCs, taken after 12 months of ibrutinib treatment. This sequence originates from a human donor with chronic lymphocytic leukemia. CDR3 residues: CASGVQPPYNEQFF. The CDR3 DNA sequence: TGTGCCAGCGGGGTTCAGCCCCCCTACAATGAGCAGTTCTTC.